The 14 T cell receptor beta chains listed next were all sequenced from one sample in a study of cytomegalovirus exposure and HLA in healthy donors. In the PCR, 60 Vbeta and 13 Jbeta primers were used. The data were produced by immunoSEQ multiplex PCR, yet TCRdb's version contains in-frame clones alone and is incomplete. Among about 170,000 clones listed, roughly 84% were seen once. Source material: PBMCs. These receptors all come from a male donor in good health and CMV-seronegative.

For the CDR3, the DNA is TGTGCCAGCAGCCGACTCGACAGGGTTATTCAGCCCCAGCATTTT. It encodes CASSRLDRVIQPQHF. The chain uses TRBV7-2 and TRBJ1-5, with 7 nucleotides matching TRBD1. The V gene end was trimmed by 5 bases and the J gene end by 6 bases; junction bases not matched to a gene: 10. This CDR3 is built from 15 residues. The germline CDR1 and CDR2 sequences are SGHTA and FQGNSA.

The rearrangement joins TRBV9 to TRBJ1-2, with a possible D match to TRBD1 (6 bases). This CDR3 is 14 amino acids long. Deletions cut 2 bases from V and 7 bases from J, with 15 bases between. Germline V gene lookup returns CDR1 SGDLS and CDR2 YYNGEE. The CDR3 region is CASSVVTGYGGYTF. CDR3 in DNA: TGTGCCAGCAGCGTCGTAACAGGGTATGGTGGCTACACCTTC.

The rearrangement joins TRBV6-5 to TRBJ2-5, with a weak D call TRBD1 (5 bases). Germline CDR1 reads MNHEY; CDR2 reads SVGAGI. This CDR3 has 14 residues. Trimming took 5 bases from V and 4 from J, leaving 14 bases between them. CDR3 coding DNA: TGTGCCAGCAGTCCTATAGGGGCAGGAGAGACCCAGTACTTC. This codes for CASSPIGAGETQYF.

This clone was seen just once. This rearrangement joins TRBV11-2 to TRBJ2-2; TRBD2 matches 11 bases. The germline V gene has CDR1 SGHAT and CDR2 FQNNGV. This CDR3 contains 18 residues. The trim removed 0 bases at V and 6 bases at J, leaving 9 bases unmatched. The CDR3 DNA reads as TGTGCCAGCAGCTTAGATAACGCTAGCGGGAGGCGGTCCGGGGAGCTGTTTTTT. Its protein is CASSLDNASGRRSGELFF.

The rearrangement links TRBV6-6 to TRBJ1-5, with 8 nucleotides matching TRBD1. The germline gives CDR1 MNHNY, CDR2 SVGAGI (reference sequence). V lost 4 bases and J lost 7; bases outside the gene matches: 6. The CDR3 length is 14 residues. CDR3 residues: CASSSDRGQQPQHF. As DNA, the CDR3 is TGTGCCAGCAGTTCCGACAGGGGACAACAGCCCCAGCATTTT.

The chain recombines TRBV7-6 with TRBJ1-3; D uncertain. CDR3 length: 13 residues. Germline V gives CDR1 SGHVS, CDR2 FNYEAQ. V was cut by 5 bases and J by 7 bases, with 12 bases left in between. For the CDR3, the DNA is TGTGCCAGCAGCGAAGCGGTACTCAACACCATATATTTT. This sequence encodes CASSEAVLNTIYF.

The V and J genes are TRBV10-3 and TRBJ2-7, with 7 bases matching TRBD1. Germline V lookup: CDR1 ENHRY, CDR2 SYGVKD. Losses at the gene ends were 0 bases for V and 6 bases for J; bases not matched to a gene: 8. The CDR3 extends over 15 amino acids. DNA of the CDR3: TGTGCCATCAGTGAGTCCAGGGGGAGCGTCGGCGAGCAGTACTTC. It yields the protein CAISESRGSVGEQYF.

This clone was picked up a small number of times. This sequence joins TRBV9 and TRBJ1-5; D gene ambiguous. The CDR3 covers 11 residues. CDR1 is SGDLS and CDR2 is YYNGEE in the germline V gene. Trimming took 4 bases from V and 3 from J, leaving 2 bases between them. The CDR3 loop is CASSLNQPQHF. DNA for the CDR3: TGTGCCAGCAGCCTCAATCAGCCCCAGCATTTT.

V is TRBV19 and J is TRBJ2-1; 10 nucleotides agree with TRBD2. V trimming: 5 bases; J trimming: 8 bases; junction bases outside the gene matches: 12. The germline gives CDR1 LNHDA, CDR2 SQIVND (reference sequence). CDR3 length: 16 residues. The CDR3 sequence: CASSDLGTSVDHEQFF. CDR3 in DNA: TGTGCCAGTAGTGACCTAGGGACTAGCGTGGACCATGAGCAGTTCTTC.

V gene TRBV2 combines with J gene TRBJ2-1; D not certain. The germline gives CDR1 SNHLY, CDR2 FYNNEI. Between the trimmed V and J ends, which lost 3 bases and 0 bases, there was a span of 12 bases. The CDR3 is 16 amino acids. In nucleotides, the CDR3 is TGTGCCAGCAGTGATCTGGGCATTAGCTCCTACAATGAGCAGTTCTTC. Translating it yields CASSDLGISSYNEQFF.

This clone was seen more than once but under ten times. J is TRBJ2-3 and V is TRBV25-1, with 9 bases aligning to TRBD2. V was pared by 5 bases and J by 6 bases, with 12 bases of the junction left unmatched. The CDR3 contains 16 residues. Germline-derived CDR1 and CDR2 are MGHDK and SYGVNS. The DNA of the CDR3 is TGTGCCAGCAGTCCCCTGGCTAGCGGGGCCGGGGATACGCAGTATTTT. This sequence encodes CASSPLASGAGDTQYF.

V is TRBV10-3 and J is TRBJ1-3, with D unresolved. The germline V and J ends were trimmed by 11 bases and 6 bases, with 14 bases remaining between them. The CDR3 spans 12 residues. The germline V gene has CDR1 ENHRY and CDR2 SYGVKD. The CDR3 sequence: CASYRGPNTIYF. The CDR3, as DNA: TGTGCCTCATATAGAGGGCCAAACACCATATATTTT.

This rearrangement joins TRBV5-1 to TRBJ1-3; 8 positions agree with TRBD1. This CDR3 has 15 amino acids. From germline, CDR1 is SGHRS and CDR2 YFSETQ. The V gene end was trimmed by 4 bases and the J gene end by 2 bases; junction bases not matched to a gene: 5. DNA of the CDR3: TGCGCCAGCAGCCCTTGGACAGGGCCTGGAAACACCATATATTTT. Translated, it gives CASSPWTGPGNTIYF.

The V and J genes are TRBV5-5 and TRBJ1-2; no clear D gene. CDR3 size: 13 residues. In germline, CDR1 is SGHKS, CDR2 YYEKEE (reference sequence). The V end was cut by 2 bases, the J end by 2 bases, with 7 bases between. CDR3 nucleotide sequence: TGTGCCAGCAGCTTAGGAGGGAACTATGGCTACACCTTC. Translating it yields CASSLGGNYGYTF.